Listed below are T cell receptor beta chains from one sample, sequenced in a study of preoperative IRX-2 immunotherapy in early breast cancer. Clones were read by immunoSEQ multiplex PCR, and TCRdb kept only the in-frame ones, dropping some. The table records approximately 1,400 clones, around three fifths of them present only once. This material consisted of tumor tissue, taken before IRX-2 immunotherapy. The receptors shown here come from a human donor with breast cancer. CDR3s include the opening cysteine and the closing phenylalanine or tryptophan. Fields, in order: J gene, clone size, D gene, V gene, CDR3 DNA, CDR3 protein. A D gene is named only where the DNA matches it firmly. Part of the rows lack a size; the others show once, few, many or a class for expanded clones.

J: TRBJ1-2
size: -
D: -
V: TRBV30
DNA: TGTGCCTGGAGTACTACCTACTCTGCTAGGGGAGGCTACACCTTC
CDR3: CAWSTTYSARGGYTF

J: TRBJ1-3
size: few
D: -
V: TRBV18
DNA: TGTGCCAGCTCACCAGTTCAGGCAGAGGACACCATATATTTT
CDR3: CASSPVQAEDTIYF

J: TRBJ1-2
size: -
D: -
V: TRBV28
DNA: TGTGCCAGCAGACTCGGACGAAGAGGGGTTGTTTATGGCTACACCTTC
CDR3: CASRLGRRGVVYGYTF

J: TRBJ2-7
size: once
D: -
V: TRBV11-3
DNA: TGTGCCAGCAGCTCTGGGGGGACCTACTCCTACGAGCAGTACTTC
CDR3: CASSSGGTYSYEQYF

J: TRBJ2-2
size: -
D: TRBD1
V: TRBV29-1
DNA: TGCAGCGCCCAGGGACAGGGCAACACCGGGGAGCTGTTTTTT
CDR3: CSAQGQGNTGELFF

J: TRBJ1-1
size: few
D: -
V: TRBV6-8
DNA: TGTGCCAGCAGTTACTCGAAGTATCCCCTGGGGGCTTTCTTT
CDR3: CASSYSKYPLGAFF

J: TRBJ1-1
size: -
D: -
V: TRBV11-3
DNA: TGTGCCAGCAGCCAAACCGAAGGGAACACTGAAGCTTTCTTT
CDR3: CASSQTEGNTEAFF

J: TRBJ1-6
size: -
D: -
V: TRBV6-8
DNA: TGTGCCAGCAGTTACCGCTCTGTCGGGCAGTCACCCCTCCACTTT
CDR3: CASSYRSVGQSPLHF

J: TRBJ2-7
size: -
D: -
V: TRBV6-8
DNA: TGTGCCAGCAGTTACTCGTACGGGGTCTCCTACGAGCAGTACTTC
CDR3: CASSYSYGVSYEQYF

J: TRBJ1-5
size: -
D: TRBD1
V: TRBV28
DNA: TGTGCCAGCCACCAAAGGGACAGTAATCAGCCCCAGCATTTT
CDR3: CASHQRDSNQPQHF

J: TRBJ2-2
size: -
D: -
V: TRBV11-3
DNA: TGTGCCAGCAGCTTAGGAGGGTACACCGGGGAGCTGTTTTTT
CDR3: CASSLGGYTGELFF

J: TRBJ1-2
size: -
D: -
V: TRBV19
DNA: TGTGCCAGTACCGATGGGGCGTCTCGGTCTAACTATGGCTACACCTTC
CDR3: CASTDGASRSNYGYTF

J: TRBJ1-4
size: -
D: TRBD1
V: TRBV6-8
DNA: TGTGCCAGCAGGGACAACAGGGGGCTGGGTGAAAAACTGTTTTTT
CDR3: CASRDNRGLGEKLFF

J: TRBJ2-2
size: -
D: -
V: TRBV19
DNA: TGTGCCAGTAGTGGCGGGGCACTCAGCTACACCGGGGAGCTGTTTTTT
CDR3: CASSGGALSYTGELFF